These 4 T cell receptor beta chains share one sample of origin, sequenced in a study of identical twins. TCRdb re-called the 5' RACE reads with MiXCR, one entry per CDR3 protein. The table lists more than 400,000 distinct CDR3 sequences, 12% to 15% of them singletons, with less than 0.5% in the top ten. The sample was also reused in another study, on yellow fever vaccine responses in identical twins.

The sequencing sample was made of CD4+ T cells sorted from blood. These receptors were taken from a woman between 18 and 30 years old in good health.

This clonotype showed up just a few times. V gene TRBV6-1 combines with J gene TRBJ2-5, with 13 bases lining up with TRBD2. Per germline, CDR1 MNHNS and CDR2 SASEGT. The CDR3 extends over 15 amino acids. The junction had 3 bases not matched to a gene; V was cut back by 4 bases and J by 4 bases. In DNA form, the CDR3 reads TGTGCCAGCAGTGGACTAGCGGGGGGACGAGAGACCCAGTACTTC. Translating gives CASSGLAGGRETQYF.

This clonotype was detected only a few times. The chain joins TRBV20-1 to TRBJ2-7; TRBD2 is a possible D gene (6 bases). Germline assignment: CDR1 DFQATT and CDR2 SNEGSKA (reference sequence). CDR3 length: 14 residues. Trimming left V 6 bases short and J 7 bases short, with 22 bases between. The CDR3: CSARPGVQPSEQYV. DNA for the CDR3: TGCAGTGCCCGACCGGGAGTCCAACCCAGTGAGCAGTACGTC.

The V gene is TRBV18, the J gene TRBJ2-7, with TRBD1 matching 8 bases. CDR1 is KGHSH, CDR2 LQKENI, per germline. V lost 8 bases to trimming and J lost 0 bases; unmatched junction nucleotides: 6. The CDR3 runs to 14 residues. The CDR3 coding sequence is TGTGCCAGCGGAACCGGGACAGGCTCCTACGAGCAGTACTTC. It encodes CASGTGTGSYEQYF. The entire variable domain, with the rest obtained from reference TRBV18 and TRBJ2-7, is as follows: NAGVMQNPRHLVRRRGQEARLRCSPMKGHSHVYWYRQLPEEGLKFMVYLQKENIIDESGMPKERFSAEFPKEGPSILRIQQVVRGDSAAYFCASGTGTGSYEQYFGPGTRLTVT.

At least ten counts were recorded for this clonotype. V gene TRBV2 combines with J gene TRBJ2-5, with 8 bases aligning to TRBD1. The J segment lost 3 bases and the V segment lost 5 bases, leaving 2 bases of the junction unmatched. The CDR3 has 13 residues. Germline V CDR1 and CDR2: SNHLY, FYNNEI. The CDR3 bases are TGTGCCAGCAGTCGGACAGGGAAAGAGACCCAGTACTTC. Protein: CASSRTGKETQYF.